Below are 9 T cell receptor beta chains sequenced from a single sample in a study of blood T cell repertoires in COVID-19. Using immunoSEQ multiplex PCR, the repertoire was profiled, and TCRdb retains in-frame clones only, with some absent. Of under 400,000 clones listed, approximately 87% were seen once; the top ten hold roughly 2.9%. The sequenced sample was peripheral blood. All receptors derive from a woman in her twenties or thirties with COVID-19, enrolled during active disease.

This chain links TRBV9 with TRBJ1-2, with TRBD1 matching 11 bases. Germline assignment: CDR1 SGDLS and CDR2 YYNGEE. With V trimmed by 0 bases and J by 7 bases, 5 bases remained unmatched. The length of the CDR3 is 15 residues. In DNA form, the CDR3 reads TGTGCCAGCAGCGTAGAGGACAGGGGGCAAGCTGGCTACACCTTC. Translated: CASSVEDRGQAGYTF. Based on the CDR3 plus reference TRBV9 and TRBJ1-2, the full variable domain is DSGVTQTPKHLITATGQRVTLRCSPRSGDLSVYWYQQSLDQGLQFLIQYYNGEERAKGNILERFSAQQFPDLHSELNLSSLELGDSALYFCASSVEDRGQAGYTFGSGTRLTVV.

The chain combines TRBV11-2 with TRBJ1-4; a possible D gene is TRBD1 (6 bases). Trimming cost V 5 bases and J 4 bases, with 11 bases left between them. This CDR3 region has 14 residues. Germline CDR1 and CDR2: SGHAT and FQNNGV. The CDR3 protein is CASSLRDINEKLFF. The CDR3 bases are TGTGCCAGCAGCCTTCGGGACATTAATGAAAAACTGTTTTTT.

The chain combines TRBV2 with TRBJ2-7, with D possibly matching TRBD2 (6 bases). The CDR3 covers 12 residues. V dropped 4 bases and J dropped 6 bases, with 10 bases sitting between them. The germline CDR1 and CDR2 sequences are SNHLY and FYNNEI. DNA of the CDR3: TGTGCCAGCAGTGTTTCTAGCGCCGAGCAGTACTTC. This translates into CASSVSSAEQYF. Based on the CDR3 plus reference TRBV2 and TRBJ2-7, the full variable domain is EPEVTQTPSHQVTQMGQEVILRCVPISNHLYFYWYRQILGQKVEFLVSFYNNEISEKSEIFDDQFSVERPDGSNFTLKIRSTKLEDSAMYFCASSVSSAEQYFGPGTRLTVT.

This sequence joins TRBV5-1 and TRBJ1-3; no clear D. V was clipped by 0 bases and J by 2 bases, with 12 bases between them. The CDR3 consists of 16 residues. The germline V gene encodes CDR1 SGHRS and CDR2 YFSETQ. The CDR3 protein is CASSLGLGRTGNTIYF. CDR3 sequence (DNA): TGCGCCAGCAGCTTGGGCCTTGGGAGAACTGGAAACACCATATATTTT.

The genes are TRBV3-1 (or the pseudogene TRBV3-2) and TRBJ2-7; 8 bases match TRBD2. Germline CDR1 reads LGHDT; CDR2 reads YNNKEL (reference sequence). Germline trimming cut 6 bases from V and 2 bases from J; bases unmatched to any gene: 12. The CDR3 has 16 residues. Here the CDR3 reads CASRQGPGLGTYEQYF. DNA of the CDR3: TGTGCCAGCAGGCAGGGACCGGGACTAGGGACCTACGAGCAGTACTTC.

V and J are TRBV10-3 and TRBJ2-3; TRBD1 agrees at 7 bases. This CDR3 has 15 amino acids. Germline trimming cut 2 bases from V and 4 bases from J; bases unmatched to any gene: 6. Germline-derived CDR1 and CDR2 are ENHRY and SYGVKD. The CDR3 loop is CAISEKTGVPDTQYF. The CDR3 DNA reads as TGTGCCATCAGTGAGAAAACAGGGGTGCCAGATACGCAGTATTTT.

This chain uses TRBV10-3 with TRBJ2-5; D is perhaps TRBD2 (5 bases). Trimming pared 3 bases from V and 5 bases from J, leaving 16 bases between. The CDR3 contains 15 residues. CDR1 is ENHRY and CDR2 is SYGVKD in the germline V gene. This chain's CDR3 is CAISDELEWMETQYF. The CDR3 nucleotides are TGTGCCATCAGTGATGAACTAGAGTGGATGGAGACCCAGTACTTC.

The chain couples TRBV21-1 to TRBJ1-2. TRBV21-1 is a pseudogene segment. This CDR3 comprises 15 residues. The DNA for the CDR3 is TGTGCCAGCAGCAAAGGGGCGGGAGGCCCGGAGGACTACACCTTC. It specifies CASSKGAGGPEDYTF.

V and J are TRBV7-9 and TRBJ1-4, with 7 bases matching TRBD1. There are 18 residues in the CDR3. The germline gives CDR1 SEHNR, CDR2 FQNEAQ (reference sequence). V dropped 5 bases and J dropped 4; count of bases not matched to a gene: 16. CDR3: CASSRRTTGTVINEKLFF. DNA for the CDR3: TGTGCCAGCAGCCGTAGGACCACCGGGACAGTCATTAATGAAAAACTGTTTTTT.